Shown below are 19 T cell receptor beta chains from a single sample sequenced in a study of blood T cell repertoires in COVID-19. The table came from immunoSEQ multiplex PCR; TCRdb's copy has only in-frame clones and leaves some out. This table holds approximately 400,000 clones, more than 75% found once. The sequenced sample was PBMCs or T cells enriched from blood (not recorded which). These receptors all stem from a woman between 18 and 30 years old who had recovered from COVID-19.

The V gene is TRBV6-5, the J gene TRBJ1-1; 8 bases are shared with TRBD1. The length of the CDR3 is 14 residues. V lost 2 bases, J lost 5 bases, and 4 bases stayed unmatched. Germline CDR1 is MNHEY and CDR2 is SVGAGI. The CDR3 is CASSYTTGVTEAFF. The CDR3 DNA is TGTGCCAGCAGTTACACGACAGGGGTGACTGAAGCTTTCTTT.

This clone came up many times. The chain has TRBV14 and TRBJ1-2; 9 bases fit TRBD1. With V trimmed by 5 bases and J by 2 bases, 3 bases remained unmatched. This CDR3 contains 14 residues. The germline CDR1 and CDR2 sequences are SGHDN and FVKESK. The CDR3 DNA is TGTGCCAGCAGCTGGACAGGGGCGAACTATGGCTACACCTTC. This codes for CASSWTGANYGYTF.

V and J are TRBV19 and TRBJ1-2, with TRBD1 matching over 7 bases. CDR3 length: 14 residues. V trimming: 5 bases; J trimming: 8 bases; junction bases outside the gene matches: 11. Looked up from germline, CDR1 is LNHDA and CDR2 is SQIVND (reference sequence). The CDR3 DNA reads as TGTGCCAGTAGTGTAACAGGGGCTGCGAAGGGCTACACCTTC. Translation: CASSVTGAAKGYTF. Variable domain in full (rest from reference TRBV19 and TRBJ1-2): DGGITQSPKYLFRKEGQNVTLSCEQNLNHDAMYWYRQDPGQGLRLIYYSQIVNDFQKGDIAEGYSVSREKKESFPLTVTSAQKNPTAFYLCASSVTGAAKGYTFGSGTRLTVV.

This chain links TRBV21-1 with TRBJ1-1; no check of the table's D call, TRBD1, against the DNA was made. TRBV21-1 is a listed pseudogene. The CDR3 is 13 residues long. The CDR3 region is CASSKDRGFEAFF. In nucleotides, the CDR3 is TGTGCCAGCAGCAAAGACAGGGGGTTTGAAGCTTTCTTT.

The rearrangement uses TRBV2 and TRBJ2-7; maybe TRBD2 (6 bases). The length of the CDR3 is 13 residues. Per germline, CDR1 SNHLY and CDR2 FYNNEI. V lost 6 bases to trimming and J lost 5 bases, with 14 bases between them. For the CDR3, the DNA is TGTGCCAGCAGAGAATTCCCTAGCGACGAGCAGTACTTC. Protein product: CASREFPSDEQYF.

This chain uses TRBV4-1 with TRBJ2-7; possible D gene TRBD1, 6 bases. V lost 3 bases, J lost 5 bases, and 20 bases lay in between. The CDR3 totals 16 residues. Germline CDR1 and CDR2: MGHRA and YSYEKL. CDR3: CASSQGFTDRYHEQYF. The CDR3 bases are TGCGCCAGCAGCCAGGGGTTTACGGACAGATACCACGAGCAGTACTTC.

The chain carries TRBV4-1 and TRBJ2-2; 10 bases fit TRBD1. Germline V CDR1 and CDR2: MGHRA, YSYEKL. V dropped 6 bases and J dropped 5; count of bases not matched to a gene: 9. CDR3 length: 16 residues. CDR3 nucleotides: TGCGCCAGCAGTCTTGTACGGACAGGGGGAACCGGGGAGCTGTTTTTT. Protein: CASSLVRTGGTGELFF.

V usage is TRBV9 and J usage is TRBJ1-4; no reliable D call. Germline assignment: CDR1 SGDLS and CDR2 YYNGEE. The germline V and J ends were trimmed by 4 bases and 5 bases, with 15 bases remaining between them. The CDR3 totals 15 residues. CDR3 loop: CASSPQQRGNEKLFF. CDR3 nucleotide sequence: TGTGCCAGCAGCCCCCAGCAACGAGGGAATGAAAAACTGTTTTTT.

In nucleotides, the CDR3 is TGCGCCAGTAGGACAGGGGGCACTGAAGCTTTCTTT. Protein sequence: CASRTGGTEAFF. The J gene is TRBJ1-1, the V gene TRBV5-1, with 10 bases matching TRBD1. J lost 4 bases, V lost 8 bases, and 2 bases had no gene match. The V gene's germline CDR1 is SGHRS and CDR2 YFSETQ. The CDR3 loop spans 12 amino acids.

The V and J genes are TRBV4-1 and TRBJ1-4; the match to TRBD1 covers 10 bases. Trimming removed 3 bases from V and 7 bases from J; junction bases left unmatched: 11. The CDR3 contains 17 residues. CDR1 MGHRA and CDR2 YSYEKL come from the germline V gene. The CDR3 DNA reads as TGCGCCAGCAGCCAGTGGGGGGGACAGGGGCTGGGTGAAAAACTGTTTTTT. It codes for CASSQWGGQGLGEKLFF.

The gene calls are TRBV7-8 and TRBJ1-1; 7 bases fit TRBD1. The ends lost 3 bases at V and 2 bases at J; junction bases unmatched: 6. CDR1 and CDR2 (germline): SGHVS, FQNEAQ. The CDR3 is 15 residues long. The CDR3 nucleotides read TGTGCCAGCAGCTTCAGGGGGTTAAGTAACACTGAAGCTTTCTTT. It yields the protein CASSFRGLSNTEAFF.

The genes are TRBV7-9 and TRBJ2-1, with a tentative D call TRBD1 (5 bases). Germline V gives CDR1 SEHNR, CDR2 FQNEAQ (reference sequence). The CDR3 covers 13 residues. The CDR3 spells CVIRPQGIDEQFF. The CDR3, as DNA: TGTGTCATACGACCCCAGGGTATAGATGAGCAGTTCTTC.

J is TRBJ2-7 and V is TRBV29-1; 8 bases map to TRBD1. CDR1 and CDR2 from the germline V gene are SQVTM and ANQGSEA. This CDR3 has 17 residues. The V segment lost 1 base and the J segment 2 bases; nucleotides outside the gene matches: 13. The CDR3: CSVEAPSDRGNPYEQYF. CDR3 bases: TGCAGCGTTGAAGCTCCTAGTGACAGGGGTAACCCCTACGAGCAGTACTTC.

The chain uses TRBV5-1 and TRBJ2-7; 10 nucleotides align to TRBD1. With V trimmed by 3 bases and J by 2 bases, 2 bases remained unmatched. CDR1 and CDR2 from the germline V gene are SGHRS and YFSETQ. CDR3 length: 14 amino acids. The CDR3 DNA reads as TGCGCCAGCAGCTCTGGACAGGGGGCCTACGAGCAGTACTTC. Translated, it gives CASSSGQGAYEQYF.

The V gene is TRBV7-3, the J gene TRBJ2-3; D perhaps matches TRBD2 (6 bases). V was pared by 5 bases and J by 2 bases, with 17 bases between. From germline, CDR1 is SGHTA and CDR2 FQGTGA. This CDR3 is 16 amino acids long. The CDR3 region is CASSQTLAENTDTQYF. The CDR3 DNA reads as TGTGCCAGCAGCCAAACATTAGCGGAGAACACAGATACGCAGTATTTT.

V and J are TRBV4-1 and TRBJ1-4; a weak D match, TRBD1 (5 bases). Looked up from germline, CDR1 is MGHRA and CDR2 is YSYEKL. With 4 bases removed from V and 4 bases from J, the gap between germline ends came to 19 bases. CDR3 length equals 17 residues. The CDR3 spells CASSLILTGPINEKLFF. DNA for the CDR3: TGCGCCAGCAGCCTTATCCTCACAGGCCCTATTAATGAAAAACTGTTTTTT.

The V gene is TRBV11-2, the J gene TRBJ2-7; D is ambiguous. The CDR3 is 17 amino acids. Germline CDR1 SGHAT, CDR2 FQNNGV. The V gene lost 5 bases and the J gene lost 4 bases, with 24 bases spanning the gap. This CDR3 is CASSPSLAVEPGYEQYF. The CDR3 nucleotides read TGTGCCAGCAGCCCGTCGCTGGCAGTTGAACCAGGTTACGAGCAGTACTTC.

The rearrangement links TRBV14 to TRBJ2-1, with TRBD2 identical over 16 bases. The CDR3 covers 16 residues. Germline V CDR1 and CDR2: SGHDN, FVKESK. Trimming at V came to 4 bases and at J to 9 bases, leaving 6 bases not matched to a gene. This chain's CDR3 is CASSPPGLAGGSEQFF. CDR3 sequence (DNA): TGTGCCAGCAGCCCCCCGGGACTAGCGGGGGGGAGTGAGCAGTTCTTC.

This clone was found once. V and J are TRBV4-1 and TRBJ1-4, with TRBD1 as a possible D gene (5 bases). The CDR3 extends over 16 amino acids. Trimming pared 3 bases from V and 7 bases from J, leaving 18 bases between. Germline V gene sequence: CDR1 MGHRA, CDR2 YSYEKL. This CDR3 reads CASSHRNVGQGEKLFF. In DNA, the CDR3 is TGCGCCAGCAGCCACAGAAACGTGGGGCAGGGTGAAAAACTGTTTTTT.